These T cell receptor beta chains were read from a single sample in a study of Graves' ophthalmopathy and Graves' hyperthyroidism. Via MiXCR, TCRdb re-called the multiplex PCR reads, giving one row per CDR3 protein. Found here are some 25,000 distinct CDR3 sequences, approximately 48% of them singletons; the top ten hold approximately 7%. The sequenced material came from peripheral blood. The receptor source for this set is an adult woman with stable Graves' hyperthyroidism. The CDR3 runs from the conserved cysteine through the conserved F or W. The D gene is left open where the match is weak. Clone size is shown for a subset of rows, as once, few, many or a class of expanded clone.

v_call	j_call	d_call	clone_size	cdr3_aa	cdr3_nt
TRBV6-2/TRBV6-3	TRBJ2-7	NA	many	CASSSPGDGNYEQYF	TGTGCCAGCAGTTCCCCAGGGGACGGGAACTACGAGCAGTACTTC
TRBV5-6	TRBJ1-2	NA	NA	CASSLIEGLFFGYTF	TGTGCCAGCAGCTTGATTGAAGGTTTATTCTTTGGCTACACCTTC
TRBV19	TRBJ2-6	TRBD2	few	CASRWTSGRPSGANVLTF	TGTGCCAGTAGATGGACTAGCGGGAGGCCCTCTGGGGCCAACGTCCTGACTTTC
TRBV7-8	TRBJ2-7	TRBD2	NA	CASSPRTSGISIEQYF	TGTGCCAGCAGCCCCCGGACTAGCGGGATCTCGATCGAGCAGTACTTC
TRBV7-2	TRBJ2-5	NA	NA	CASSPQWGAREKLFFGSGTQYF	NA
TRBV5-5	TRBJ2-7	TRBD1	NA	CASSSTRGRGEQYF	TGTGCCAGCAGCTCCACCAGGGGGCGCGGCGAGCAGTACTTC
TRBV25-1	TRBJ2-6	NA	NA	CAARQDGANVLTF	TGTGCCGCGCGGCAGGATGGGGCCAACGTCCTGACTTTC
TRBV12-3/TRBV12-4	TRBJ1-1	NA	many	CASSRQRLNTEAFF	TGTGCCAGCAGTCGTCAGAGACTGAACACTGAAGCTTTCTTT
TRBV15	TRBJ1-4	NA	many	CATSRPGRFWRNEKLFF	TGTGCCACCAGCAGGCCGGGTAGGTTCTGGCGTAATGAAAAACTGTTTTTT
TRBV20-1	TRBJ1-3	NA	once	CSARDGRVGNTIYF	TGCAGTGCTCGAGATGGCAGGGTTGGTAACACCATATATTTT
TRBV19	TRBJ2-7	NA	many	CASSIVRHHNYEQYF	TGTGCCAGTAGTATAGTGCGGCATCACAACTACGAGCAGTACTTC
TRBV19	TRBJ1-5	TRBD1	NA	CASSVGRTGGRAVDQPQHF	TGTGCCAGTAGTGTTGGCCGGACAGGGGGCAGAGCGGTGGATCAGCCCCAGCATTTT
TRBV14	TRBJ1-6	NA	few	CASSPGFDSPLHF	TGTGCCAGCAGCCCGGGGTTCGATTCACCCCTCCACTTT
TRBV20-1	TRBJ2-7	NA	once	CSATRGIASYEQYF	TGCAGTGCCACACGCGGGATCGCATCCTACGAGCAGTACTTC
TRBV20-1	TRBJ1-5	NA	NA	CSEPPGTQPQHF	TGCAGTGAACCCCCGGGAACTCAGCCCCAGCATTTT
TRBV20-1	TRBJ1-2	NA	NA	CSAALGSGYGYTF	TGCAGTGCTGCCCTGGGCAGCGGCTATGGCTACACCTTC
TRBV11-3	TRBJ2-2	NA	many	CASSFMGGERTGELFF	TGTGCCAGCAGCTTTATGGGCGGTGAAAGGACCGGGGAGCTGTTTTTT
TRBV3-1	TRBJ2-2	NA	many	CASSQRVWDTGELFF	TGTGCCAGCAGCCAACGGGTGTGGGACACCGGGGAGCTGTTTTTT
TRBV7-7	TRBJ2-7	TRBD2	few	CASSSGLAGVDEQYF	TGTGCTAGCAGTTCGGGACTAGCGGGAGTCGACGAGCAGTACTTC
TRBV19	TRBJ1-2	NA	NA	CASSSPGQPEYGYTF	TGTGCCAGTAGTAGCCCAGGACAGCCCGAATATGGCTACACCTTC
TRBV6-5	TRBJ2-7	TRBD2	many	CASAGGDRSSYEQYF	TGTGCCAGCGCGGGGGGGGACCGGAGCTCCTACGAGCAGTACTTC
TRBV18	TRBJ2-7	NA	many	CASSPADLTYEQYF	TGTGCCAGCTCACCGGCGGATCTAACCTACGAGCAGTACTTC
TRBV7-9	TRBJ1-5	NA	NA	CASSLAGQGRSNQPQHF	TGTGCCAGCAGCTTAGCTGGGCAAGGGCGTAGCAATCAGCCCCAGCATTTT
TRBV4-2	TRBJ2-3	NA	many	CASSENTDTQYF	TGTGCCAGCAGCGAGAACACAGATACGCAGTATTTT
TRBV7-6	TRBJ2-7	TRBD2	NA	CASSLALAGASEQYF	TGTGCCAGCAGCTTAGCACTAGCGGGAGCATCAGAGCAGTACTTC
TRBV6-5	TRBJ1-3	NA	many	CASSSLRAHTIYF	TGTGCCAGCAGTTCTCTCAGGGCTCACACCATATATTTT
TRBV7-9	TRBJ2-1	TRBD1	medium-sized	CASSAGQGAAEQFF	TGTGCCAGCAGCGCGGGACAGGGGGCAGCGGAGCAGTTCTTC
TRBV29-1	TRBJ2-1	NA	NA	CSSWGAWEGDNEQFF	TGCAGCTCCTGGGGGGCGTGGGAGGGGGACAATGAGCAGTTCTTC
TRBV5-1	TRBJ2-5	TRBD2	many	CASSLLATIGTQYF	TGCGCCAGCAGCTTACTAGCGACCATCGGGACCCAGTACTTC
TRBV7-8	TRBJ2-7	TRBD1	many	CASSLRPPGQGLLEQYF	TGTGCCAGCAGCTTAAGGCCTCCGGGACAGGGTTTATTGGAGCAGTACTTC
TRBV20-1	TRBJ2-5	NA	NA	CSARRLWFSGSHPHWAQYF	TGCAGTGCTAGACGGCTTTGGTTTAGCGGAAGCCACCCGCATTGGGCCCAGTACTTC
TRBV7-2	TRBJ2-7	TRBD1	medium-sized	CASSSRDRGAYEQYF	TGTGCCAGCAGCTCCCGGGACAGGGGGGCCTACGAGCAGTACTTC
TRBV2	TRBJ2-2	NA	NA	CASRWWAGELFF	TGTGCCAGCAGGTGGTGGGCCGGGGAGCTGTTTTTT
TRBV4-2	TRBJ1-6	TRBD1	medium-sized	CASSRGQGDSPLHF	TGTGCCAGCAGCCGAGGACAGGGTGATTCACCCCTCCACTTT
TRBV6-5	TRBJ2-7	TRBD2	NA	CASKRREPPYEQYF	TGTGCCAGCAAAAGGCGGGAGCCCCCTTACGAGCAGTACTTC
TRBV7-8	TRBJ2-7	TRBD2	NA	CASSRGTSGTYEQYF	TGTGCCAGCAGCCGCGGGACTAGCGGGACCTACGAGCAGTACTTC
TRBV20-1	TRBJ1-6	TRBD1	once	CSARGDGQGSNSPLHF	TGCAGTGCTAGAGGAGACGGACAGGGGTCCAATTCACCCCTCCACTTT
TRBV4-1	TRBJ1-2	TRBD1	many	CASSQADRTRGYTF	TGCGCCAGCAGCCAAGCGGACAGGACCCGTGGCTACACCTTC
TRBV2	TRBJ1-1	NA	medium-sized	CASTPYGGREAFF	TGTGCCAGCACGCCTTATGGGGGTAGGGAAGCTTTCTTT
TRBV2	TRBJ2-3	NA	NA	CASSNELSGGTDTQYF	TGTGCCAGCAGTAATGAACTCTCTGGGGGCACAGATACGCAGTATTTT
TRBV10-3	TRBJ2-1	TRBD1	medium-sized	CAISAPERQGAFAEQFF	TGTGCCATCAGTGCGCCAGAAAGACAGGGGGCGTTCGCTGAGCAGTTCTTC
TRBV7-9	TRBJ2-1	NA	NA	CASSLVKNTEAGSSYNEQFF	TGTGCCAGCAGCTTAGTAAAGAATACAGAGGCGGGGAGCTCCTACAATGAGCAGTTCTTC
TRBV20-1	TRBJ2-7	TRBD2	NA	CSLASGRDYEQYF	TGCAGTTTAGCTAGCGGGAGGGACTACGAGCAGTACTTC
TRBV19	TRBJ2-5	NA	NA	CASSIFGGETQYF	TGTGCCAGTAGTATTTTTGGGGGAGAGACCCAGTACTTC
TRBV28	TRBJ2-1	TRBD1	NA	CGSGLQSRQGGEQFF	TGTGGCAGCGGTCTGCAATCTCGACAGGGCGGTGAGCAGTTCTTC
TRBV18	TRBJ2-1	TRBD2	few	CASSPVAGANNEQFF	TGTGCCAGCTCACCAGTAGCGGGGGCGAACAATGAGCAGTTCTTC
TRBV20-1	TRBJ2-3	NA	NA	CSAKGGGRAGTDTQYF	TGCAGTGCTAAGGGGGGTGGGAGGGCCGGCACAGATACGCAGTATTTT
TRBV10-1	TRBJ2-7	TRBD2	medium-sized	CASSEGGRAYEQYF	TGCGCCAGCAGTGAAGGCGGGAGGGCCTACGAGCAGTACTTC
TRBV12-3/TRBV12-4	TRBJ2-3	NA	many	CASSLTGRTSTDTQYF	TGTGCCAGCAGTTTGACCGGGCGGACTAGCACAGATACGCAGTATTTT